Shown below are 26 T cell receptor beta chains from a single sample sequenced in a study of PD-1 blockade in classical Hodgkin lymphoma. Generated by immunoSEQ multiplex PCR, the TCRdb table keeps only in-frame clones and is missing some. This table has approximately 23,000 clones, more than 85% appearing once. Time point indicated: newly diagnosed, previously untreated cHL patient sample. Magnetic negative selection of thawed PBMCs was the method by which CD4+ T cells were purified. Sequencing used CD4+ T cells from blood. All receptors derive from a human donor with classical Hodgkin lymphoma.

The chain links TRBV18 to TRBJ1-2; D gene ambiguous. Germline lookup yields CDR1 KGHSH and CDR2 LQKENI. The CDR3 covers 13 residues. Trimming pared 2 bases from V and 4 bases from J, leaving 8 bases between. DNA of the CDR3: TGTGCCAGCTCACCAGGTCCGCTCTATGGCTACACCTTC. Protein product: CASSPGPLYGYTF.

V usage is TRBV2 and J usage is TRBJ2-2; unclear D gene. Germline CDR1 reads SNHLY; CDR2 reads FYNNEI. The CDR3 spans 14 residues. The V end lost 7 bases, the J end lost 5 bases, and 14 bases lay between the germline ends. CDR3 loop: CASTFDIKTGELFF. The DNA of the CDR3 is TGTGCCAGCACCTTTGACATAAAGACCGGGGAGCTGTTTTTT.

This sequence joins TRBV15 and TRBJ1-3; the D is unclear. Germline V lookup: CDR1 LNHNV, CDR2 YYDKDF (reference sequence). V lost 5 bases, J lost 5 bases, and 4 bases lay in between. The CDR3 is 11 amino acids. The CDR3 region has the DNA TGTGCCACCAGCCGGAGAAACACCATATATTTT. Its translation: CATSRRNTIYF.

CDR3 sequence reads: CASSSPAPGVGTYNEQFF. Written as DNA, the CDR3 is TGTGCCAGCAGCTCACCTGCTCCGGGGGTAGGCACCTACAATGAGCAGTTCTTC. V and J are TRBV11-2 and TRBJ2-1; D possibly corresponds to TRBD2 (6 bases). Trimming left V 4 bases short and J 2 bases short, with 21 bases between. This CDR3 has 18 residues. Germline lookup yields CDR1 SGHAT and CDR2 FQNNGV.

J is TRBJ2-6 and V is TRBV5-4; 14 nucleotides match TRBD2. The V and J ends lost 4 bases and 0 bases, in that order; junction bases with no gene match: 9. The length of the CDR3 is 20 residues. CDR1 is SGHNT, CDR2 YYREEE, per germline (reference sequence). The chain's CDR3 is CASSRGLAGVIASGANVLTF. The CDR3, as DNA: TGTGCCAGCAGCAGGGGACTAGCGGGAGTAATAGCCTCTGGGGCCAACGTCCTGACTTTC.

This clone showed up just once. V and J are TRBV4-1 and TRBJ1-2; D may be TRBD1 (6 bases). Looked up from germline, CDR1 is MGHRA and CDR2 is YSYEKL. This CDR3 has 16 residues. Trimming took off 4 bases at V and 4 bases at J, with 19 bases between the two ends. The CDR3: CASSPPFGGLVYGYTF. The CDR3, as DNA: TGCGCCAGCAGCCCGCCTTTCGGGGGGCTTGTCTATGGCTACACCTTC.

J is TRBJ2-3 and V is TRBV4-3, with 10 positions matching TRBD2. Germline values: CDR1 LGHNA, CDR2 YSLEER. This CDR3 is built from 15 residues. V lost 0 bases, J lost 11 bases, and 8 bases stayed unmatched. As DNA, the CDR3 is TGCGCCAGCAGCCAAGATGATAGCGGGGGGTGGAAGCAGTATTTT. This gives the protein CASSQDDSGGWKQYF.

The chain carries TRBV9 and TRBJ1-3; D is uncertain. Trimming pared 3 bases from V and 2 bases from J, leaving 3 bases between. The germline V gene has CDR1 SGDLS and CDR2 YYNGEE. The CDR3 totals 12 residues. CDR3 sequence: CASSATGNTIYF. DNA of the CDR3: TGTGCCAGCAGCGCTACTGGAAACACCATATATTTT. Full variable domain (outside the CDR3, taken from reference TRBV9 and TRBJ1-3): DSGVTQTPKHLITATGQRVTLRCSPRSGDLSVYWYQQSLDQGLQFLIQYYNGEERAKGNILERFSAQQFPDLHSELNLSSLELGDSALYFCASSATGNTIYFGEGSWLTVV.

The rearrangement uses TRBV4-3 and TRBJ2-1; no clear D. The germline V gene encodes CDR1 LGHNA and CDR2 YSLEER. There are 13 residues in the CDR3. V was trimmed by 3 bases and J by 6 bases, leaving 9 bases between them. The CDR3, as DNA: TGCGCCAGCAGCCAGCAGCTGATCAATGAGCAGTTCTTC. Its protein product is CASSQQLINEQFF.

This sequence joins TRBV19 and TRBJ2-1, with D perhaps TRBD2 (6 bases). Germline assignment: CDR1 LNHDA and CDR2 SQIVND (reference sequence). The CDR3 consists of 14 residues. Trimming took 7 bases from V and 0 from J, leaving 10 bases between them. For the CDR3, the DNA is TGTGCCAGTAAAATCGGGAGCTCCTACAATGAGCAGTTCTTC. This translates into CASKIGSSYNEQFF.

Remarks on this clone: Relative to the germline gene, one junction end is altered; a read error may explain this. The chain joins TRBV4-1 to TRBJ2-1; possible D gene TRBD2, 6 bases. Germline V gives CDR1 MGHRA, CDR2 YSYEKL. CDR3 length equals 15 residues. CDR3 in amino acids: CASRQVAEPADEQFF. CDR3 nucleotide sequence: TGCGCCAGCAGGCAAGTAGCGGAGCCCGCGGATGAGCAGTTCTTC.

This chain joins TRBV28 and TRBJ2-7; the match to TRBD2 covers 12 bases. The CDR3 has 13 amino acids. Germline trimming cut 11 bases from V and 5 bases from J; bases unmatched to any gene: 7. The germline V gene encodes CDR1 MDHEN and CDR2 SYDVKM. In DNA, the CDR3 is TGTGCCGGCCGGACTAGCGGGAACGACGAGCAGTACTTC. Its protein product is CAGRTSGNDEQYF.

Remarks on this clone: Other DNA sequences within the sample encode an identical CDR3. This chain uses TRBV11-2 with TRBJ1-2; TRBD1 matches at 7 bases. V dropped 5 bases and J dropped 2; count of bases not matched to a gene: 8. This CDR3 region has 15 residues. Germline loops: CDR1 SGHAT, CDR2 FQNNGV. The CDR3 nucleotides read TGTGCCAGCAGCCTCCGACAGGGATGGAACTATGGCTACACCTTC. The encoded protein is CASSLRQGWNYGYTF.

This chain links TRBV6-5 with TRBJ2-7, with TRBD2 identical over 8 bases. J lost 6 bases, V lost 5 bases, and 12 bases had no gene match. CDR3 length: 15 residues. CDR1 is MNHEY and CDR2 is SVGAGI in the germline V gene. As DNA, the CDR3 is TGTGCCAGCAGTACCCGTTTGCGGGGGGCCTTCGAGCAGTACTTC. Residues: CASSTRLRGAFEQYF.

V usage is TRBV6-6 and J usage is TRBJ2-1; 9 bases agree with TRBD2. Losses at the gene ends were 5 bases for V and 3 bases for J; bases not matched to a gene: 8. Germline-derived CDR1 and CDR2 are MNHNY and SVGAGI (reference sequence). CDR3 length: 16 residues. CDR3 coding DNA: TGTGCCAGCAGTCACCGCGTAGCGGGAGTCTACAATGAGCAGTTCTTC. It yields the protein CASSHRVAGVYNEQFF.

Note on this clone: The sample has other DNA sequences that encode this CDR3 too. The chain uses TRBV2 and TRBJ1-5; D call uncertain. The CDR3 is 15 residues long. CDR1 is SNHLY, CDR2 FYNNEI, per germline. Trimming stripped 4 bases from V and 0 bases from J, with 10 bases between. In DNA, the CDR3 is TGTGCCAGCAGTGTCGCATACACTAGCAATCAGCCCCAGCATTTT. Its translation: CASSVAYTSNQPQHF.

This clone turned up a few times. The rearrangement joins TRBV4-1 to TRBJ1-1, with 7 bases lining up with TRBD1. The V gene's germline CDR1 is MGHRA and CDR2 YSYEKL. The CDR3 runs 16 residues. The V segment lost 6 bases and the J segment 3 bases; nucleotides outside the gene matches: 13. The CDR3 region is CASSPQWGQRDTEAFF. The DNA for the CDR3 is TGCGCCAGCAGTCCTCAATGGGGACAGAGAGACACTGAAGCTTTCTTT.

The chain employs TRBV6-1 and TRBJ1-4; D possibly corresponds to TRBD1 (5 bases). The germline V gene has CDR1 MNHNS and CDR2 SASEGT. The CDR3 loop spans 13 amino acids. Trimming shortened V by 7 bases and J by 6 bases, and 12 bases separated the two germline ends. The CDR3 here is CASILGTYEKLFF. CDR3 DNA sequence: TGTGCCAGCATCCTCGGGACCTATGAAAAACTGTTTTTT.

The chain recombines TRBV5-1 with TRBJ2-3; 7 bases agree with TRBD2. Trimming cost V 3 bases and J 5 bases; bases outside gene matches: 12. The CDR3 loop spans 16 amino acids. Germline assignment: CDR1 SGHRS and CDR2 YFSETQ. Written as DNA, the CDR3 is TGCGCCAGCAGCTGGGGAGCTAGCGGCCTCGGAGATACGCAGTATTTT. This encodes CASSWGASGLGDTQYF.

This clone was seen a single time. The V call is TRBV29-1, the J call TRBJ1-2; D call uncertain. The CDR3 runs to 17 residues. The germline V gene has CDR1 SQVTM and CDR2 ANQGSEA. Between the trimmed V and J ends, which lost 2 bases and 0 bases, there was a span of 19 bases. CDR3 DNA: TGCAGCGTTGAAACGGAGGGCAGCTTATTAGCTAACTATGGCTACACCTTC. This encodes CSVETEGSLLANYGYTF.

This sequence joins TRBV13 and TRBJ2-3; no definite D call. Per the germline V gene, CDR1 is PRHDT and CDR2 is FYEKMQ (reference sequence). The germline V and J ends were trimmed by 3 bases and 3 bases, with 16 bases remaining between them. The CDR3 extends over 16 amino acids. The CDR3: CASSFGPVTTTDTQYF. The CDR3 DNA reads TGTGCCAGCAGCTTCGGGCCCGTTACGACGACAGATACGCAGTATTTT. The full variable domain, rest sourced from reference TRBV13 and TRBJ2-3, is AAGVIQSPRHLIKEKRETATLKCYPIPRHDTVYWYQQGPGQDPQFLISFYEKMQSDKGSIPDRFSAQQFSDYHSELNMSSLELGDSALYFCASSFGPVTTTDTQYFGPGTRLTVL.

This clone was found a few times. The V gene is TRBV14, the J gene TRBJ1-1; no firm D call. CDR1 and CDR2 (germline): SGHDN, FVKESK. The V gene lost 0 bases and the J gene lost 4 bases, with 6 bases spanning the gap. The CDR3 is 13 amino acids. The CDR3 spells CASSQESTTEAFF. The CDR3 DNA reads as TGTGCCAGCAGCCAAGAGTCGACCACTGAAGCTTTCTTT.

The chain joins TRBV6-5 to TRBJ1-1, with 8 bases matching TRBD1. The CDR3 is 14 amino acids. Germline V gene sequence: CDR1 MNHEY, CDR2 SVGAGI. The V and J ends lost 6 bases and 4 bases, in that order; junction bases with no gene match: 7. CDR3 in amino acids: CASREQGGGTEAFF. For the CDR3, the DNA is TGTGCCAGCAGGGAACAGGGGGGAGGCACTGAAGCTTTCTTT.

The chain uses TRBV5-6 and TRBJ1-4, with a weak D call TRBD1 (6 bases). Germline lookup yields CDR1 SGHDT and CDR2 YYEEEE. V was pared by 4 bases and J by 0 bases, with 13 bases between. The CDR3 runs to 16 residues. This chain's CDR3 is CASSRDRPATNEKLFF. CDR3 bases: TGTGCCAGCAGCCGTGACAGGCCTGCAACTAATGAAAAACTGTTTTTT.

This chain joins TRBV6-6 and TRBJ2-1; TRBD1 is a possible D gene (5 bases). The CDR3 has 15 residues. V was trimmed by 2 bases and J by 5 bases, leaving 13 bases between them. Germline V lookup: CDR1 MNHNY, CDR2 SVGAGI (reference sequence). CDR3 sequence: CASSYPSDSHNEQFF. For the CDR3, the DNA is TGTGCCAGCAGTTACCCTTCAGACAGCCACAATGAGCAGTTCTTC.

The chain uses TRBV4-3 and TRBJ2-1; D call uncertain. V shed 4 bases and J shed 0 bases, with 10 bases lying between them. The CDR3 runs to 15 residues. In germline, CDR1 is LGHNA, CDR2 YSLEER. The CDR3: CASSPSRTSYNEQFF. CDR3 bases: TGCGCCAGCAGCCCTTCTCGGACCTCCTACAATGAGCAGTTCTTC.